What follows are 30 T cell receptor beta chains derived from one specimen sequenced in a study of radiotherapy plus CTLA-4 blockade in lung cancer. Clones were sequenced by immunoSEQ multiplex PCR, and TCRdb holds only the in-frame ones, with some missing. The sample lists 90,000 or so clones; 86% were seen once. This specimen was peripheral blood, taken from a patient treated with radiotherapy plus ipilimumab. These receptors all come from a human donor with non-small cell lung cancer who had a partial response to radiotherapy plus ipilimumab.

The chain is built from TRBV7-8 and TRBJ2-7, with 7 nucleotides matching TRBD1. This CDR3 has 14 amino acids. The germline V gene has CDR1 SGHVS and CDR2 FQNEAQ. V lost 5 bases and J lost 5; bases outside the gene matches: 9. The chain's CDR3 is CASSRTGVLDEQYF. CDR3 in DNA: TGTGCCAGCAGCCGTACAGGGGTCTTGGACGAGCAGTACTTC. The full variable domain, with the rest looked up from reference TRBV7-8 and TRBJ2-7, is GAGVSQSPRYKVAKRGQDVALRCDPISGHVSLFWYQQALGQGPEFLTYFQNEAQLDKSGLPSDRFFAERPEGSVSTLKIQRTQQEDSAVYLCASSRTGVLDEQYFGPGTRLTVT.

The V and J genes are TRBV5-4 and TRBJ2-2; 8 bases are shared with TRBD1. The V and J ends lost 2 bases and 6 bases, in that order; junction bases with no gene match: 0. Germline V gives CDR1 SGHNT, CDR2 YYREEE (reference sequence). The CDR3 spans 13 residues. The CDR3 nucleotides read TGTGCCAGCAGCTTACAGGGGGCCGGGGAGCTGTTTTTT. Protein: CASSLQGAGELFF.

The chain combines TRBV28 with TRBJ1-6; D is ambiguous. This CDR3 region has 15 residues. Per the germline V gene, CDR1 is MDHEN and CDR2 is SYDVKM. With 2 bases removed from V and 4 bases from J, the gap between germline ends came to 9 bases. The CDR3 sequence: CASSLKRVYNSPLHF. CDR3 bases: TGTGCCAGCAGTTTAAAGAGGGTATATAATTCACCCCTCCACTTT.

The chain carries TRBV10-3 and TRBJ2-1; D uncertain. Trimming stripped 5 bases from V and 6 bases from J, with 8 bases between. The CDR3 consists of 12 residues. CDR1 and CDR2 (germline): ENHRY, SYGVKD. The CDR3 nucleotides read TGTGCCATCAGTACAGAAGGCAATGAGCAGTTCTTC. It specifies CAISTEGNEQFF.

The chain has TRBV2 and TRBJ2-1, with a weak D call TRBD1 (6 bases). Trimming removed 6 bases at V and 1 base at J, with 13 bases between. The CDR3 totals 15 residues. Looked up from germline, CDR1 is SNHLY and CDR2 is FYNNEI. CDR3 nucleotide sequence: TGTGCCAGCAGACAGGGTAGTCTGTCCTACAATGAGCAGTTCTTC. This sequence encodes CASRQGSLSYNEQFF.

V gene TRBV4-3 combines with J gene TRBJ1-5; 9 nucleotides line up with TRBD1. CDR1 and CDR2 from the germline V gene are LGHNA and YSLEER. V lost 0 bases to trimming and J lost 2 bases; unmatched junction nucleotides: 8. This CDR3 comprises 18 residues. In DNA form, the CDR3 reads TGCGCCAGCAGCCAAGATTTGGGGACAGGGCTTGGCAATCAGCCCCAGCATTTT. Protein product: CASSQDLGTGLGNQPQHF.

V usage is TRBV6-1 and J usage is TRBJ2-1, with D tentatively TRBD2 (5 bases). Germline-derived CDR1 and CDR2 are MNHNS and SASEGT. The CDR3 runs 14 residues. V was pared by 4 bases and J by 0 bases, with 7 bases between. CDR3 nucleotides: TGTGCCAGCAGTGGAGGGAGCTCCTACAATGAGCAGTTCTTC. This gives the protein CASSGGSSYNEQFF.

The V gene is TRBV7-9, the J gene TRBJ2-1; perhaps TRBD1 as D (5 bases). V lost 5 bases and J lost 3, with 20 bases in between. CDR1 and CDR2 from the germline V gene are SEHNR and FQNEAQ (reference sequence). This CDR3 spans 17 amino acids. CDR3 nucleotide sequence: TGTGCCAGCAGCCAATCATCAGGGCAGGTCAACTACAATGAGCAGTTCTTC. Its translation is CASSQSSGQVNYNEQFF.

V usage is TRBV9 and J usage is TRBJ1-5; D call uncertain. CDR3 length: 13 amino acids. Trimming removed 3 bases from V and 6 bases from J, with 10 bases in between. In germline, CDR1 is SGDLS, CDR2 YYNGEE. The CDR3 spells CASSAGWSQPQHF. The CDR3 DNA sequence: TGTGCCAGCAGCGCCGGGTGGAGTCAGCCCCAGCATTTT.

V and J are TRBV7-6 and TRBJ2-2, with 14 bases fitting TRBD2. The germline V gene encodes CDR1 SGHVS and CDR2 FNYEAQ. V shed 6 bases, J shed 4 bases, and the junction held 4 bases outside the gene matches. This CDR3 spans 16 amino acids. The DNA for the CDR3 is TGTGCCAGCAGGCCGGGACTAGCGGGAGTCACCGGGGAGCTGTTTTTT. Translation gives CASRPGLAGVTGELFF.

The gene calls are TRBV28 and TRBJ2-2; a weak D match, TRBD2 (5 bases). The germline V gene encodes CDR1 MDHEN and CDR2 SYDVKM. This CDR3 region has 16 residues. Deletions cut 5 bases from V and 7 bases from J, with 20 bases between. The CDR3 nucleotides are TGTGCCAGCAGTCCACCCCCCGGGGAGAAAGGCGGGGAGCTGTTTTTT. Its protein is CASSPPPGEKGGELFF. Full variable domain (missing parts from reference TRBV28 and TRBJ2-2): DVKVTQSSRYLVKRTGEKVFLECVQDMDHENMFWYRQDPGLGLRLIYFSYDVKMKEKGDIPEGYSVSREKKERFSLILESASTNQTSMYLCASSPPPGEKGGELFFGEGSRLTVL.

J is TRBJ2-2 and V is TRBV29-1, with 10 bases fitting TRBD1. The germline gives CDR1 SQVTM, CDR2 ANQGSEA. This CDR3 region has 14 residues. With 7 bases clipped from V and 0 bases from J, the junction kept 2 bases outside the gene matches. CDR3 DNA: TGCAGCGCCGGACAGGGGGCGAACACCGGGGAGCTGTTTTTT. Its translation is CSAGQGANTGELFF.

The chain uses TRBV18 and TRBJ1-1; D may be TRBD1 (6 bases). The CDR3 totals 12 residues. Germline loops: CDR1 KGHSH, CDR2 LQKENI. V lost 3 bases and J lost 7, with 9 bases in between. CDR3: CASSPTGIEAFF. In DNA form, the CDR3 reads TGTGCCAGCTCACCGACAGGAATTGAAGCTTTCTTT.

The CDR3 here is CSVLRPGVMETQYF. The CDR3 coding sequence is TGCAGCGTTCTTCGCCCAGGGGTGATGGAGACCCAGTACTTC. V and J are TRBV29-1 and TRBJ2-5; weak D call: TRBD1 (6 bases). In germline, CDR1 is SQVTM, CDR2 ANQGSEA. V shed 5 bases and J shed 5 bases, with 18 bases lying between them. The CDR3 extends over 14 amino acids.

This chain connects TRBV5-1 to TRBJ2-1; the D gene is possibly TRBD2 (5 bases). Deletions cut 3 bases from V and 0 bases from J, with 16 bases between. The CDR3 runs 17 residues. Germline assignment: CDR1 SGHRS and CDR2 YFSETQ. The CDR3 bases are TGCGCCAGCAGCTCGCCGGGGAGCGGCAGCTCCTACAATGAGCAGTTCTTC. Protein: CASSSPGSGSSYNEQFF.

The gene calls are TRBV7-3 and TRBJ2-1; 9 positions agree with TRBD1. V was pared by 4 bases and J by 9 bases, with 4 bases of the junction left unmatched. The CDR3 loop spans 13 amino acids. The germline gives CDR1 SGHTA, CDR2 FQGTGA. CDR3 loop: CASSWDRAGEQFF. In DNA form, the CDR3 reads TGTGCCAGCAGCTGGGACAGGGCGGGTGAGCAGTTCTTC. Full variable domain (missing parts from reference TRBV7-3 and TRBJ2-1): GAGVSQTPSNKVTEKGKYVELRCDPISGHTALYWYRQSLGQGPEFLIYFQGTGAADDSGLPNDRFFAVRPEGSVSTLKIQRTERGDSAVYLCASSWDRAGEQFFGPGTRLTVL.

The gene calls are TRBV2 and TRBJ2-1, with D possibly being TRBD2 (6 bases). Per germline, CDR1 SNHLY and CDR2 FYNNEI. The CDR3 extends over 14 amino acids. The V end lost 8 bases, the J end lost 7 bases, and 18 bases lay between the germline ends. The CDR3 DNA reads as TGTGCCAGCTCGGGGGAGATGGTAGGGAATGAGCAGTTCTTC. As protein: CASSGEMVGNEQFF.

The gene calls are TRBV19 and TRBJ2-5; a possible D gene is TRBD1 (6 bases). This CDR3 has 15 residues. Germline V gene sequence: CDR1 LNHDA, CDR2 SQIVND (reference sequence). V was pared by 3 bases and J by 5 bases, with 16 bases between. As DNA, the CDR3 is TGTGCCAGTAGTATTTTTTGGGGGCCCCACGAGACCCAGTACTTC. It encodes CASSIFWGPHETQYF.

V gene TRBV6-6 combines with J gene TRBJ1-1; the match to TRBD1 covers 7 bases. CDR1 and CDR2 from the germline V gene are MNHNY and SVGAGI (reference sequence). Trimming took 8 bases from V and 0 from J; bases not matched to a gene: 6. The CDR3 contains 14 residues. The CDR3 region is CASAQDRLNTEAFF. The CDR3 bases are TGTGCCAGCGCCCAGGACAGGTTGAACACTGAAGCTTTCTTT.

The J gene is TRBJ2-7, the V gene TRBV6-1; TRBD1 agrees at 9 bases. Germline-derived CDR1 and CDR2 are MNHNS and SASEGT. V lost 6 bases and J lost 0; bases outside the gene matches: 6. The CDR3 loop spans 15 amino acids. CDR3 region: CASRRDREPSYEQYV. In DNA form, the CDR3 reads TGTGCCAGCAGACGGGACAGGGAACCCTCCTACGAGCAGTACGTC.

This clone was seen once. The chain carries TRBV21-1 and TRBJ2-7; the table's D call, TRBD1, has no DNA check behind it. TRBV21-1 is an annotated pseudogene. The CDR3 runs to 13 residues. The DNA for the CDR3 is TGTGCCAGGTGGCCTGGGGGCCATGGGGAGCAGTACGTC. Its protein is CARWPGGHGEQYV.

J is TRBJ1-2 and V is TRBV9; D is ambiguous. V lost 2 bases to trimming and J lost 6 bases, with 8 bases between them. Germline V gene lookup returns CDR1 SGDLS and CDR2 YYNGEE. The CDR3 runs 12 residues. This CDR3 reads CASSVSVNGYTF. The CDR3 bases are TGTGCCAGCAGCGTTTCAGTTAATGGCTACACCTTC.

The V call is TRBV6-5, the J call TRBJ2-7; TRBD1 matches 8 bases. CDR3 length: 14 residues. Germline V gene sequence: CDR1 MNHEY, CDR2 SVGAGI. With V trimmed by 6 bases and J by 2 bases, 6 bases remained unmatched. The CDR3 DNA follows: TGTGCCAGCAGACTAGGACAGGGCACCTACGAGCAGTACTTC. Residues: CASRLGQGTYEQYF.

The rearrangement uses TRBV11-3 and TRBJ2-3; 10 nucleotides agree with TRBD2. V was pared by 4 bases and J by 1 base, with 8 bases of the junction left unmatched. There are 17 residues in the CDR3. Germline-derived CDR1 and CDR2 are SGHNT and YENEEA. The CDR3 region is CASSSRLAGSGTDTQYF. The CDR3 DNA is TGTGCCAGCAGCTCCCGACTAGCGGGTAGCGGCACAGATACGCAGTATTTT. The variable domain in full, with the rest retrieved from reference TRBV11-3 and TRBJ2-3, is EAGVVQSPRYKIIEKKQPVAFWCNPISGHNTLYWYLQNLGQGPELLIRYENEEAVDDSQLPKDRFSAERLKGVDSTLKIQPAELGDSAVYLCASSSRLAGSGTDTQYFGPGTRLTVL.

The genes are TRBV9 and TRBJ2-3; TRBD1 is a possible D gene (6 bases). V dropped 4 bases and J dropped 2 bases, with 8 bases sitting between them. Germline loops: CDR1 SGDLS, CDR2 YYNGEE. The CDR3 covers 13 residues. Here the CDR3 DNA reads TGTGCCAGCAGCTCAGGGGTCACAGATACGCAGTATTTT. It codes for CASSSGVTDTQYF.

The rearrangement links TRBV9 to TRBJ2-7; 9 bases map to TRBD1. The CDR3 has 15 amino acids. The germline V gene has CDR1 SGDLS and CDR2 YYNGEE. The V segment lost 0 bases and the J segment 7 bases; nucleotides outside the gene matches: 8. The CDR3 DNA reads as TGTGCCAGCAGCGTAGACAGGGGGCCCCGTGAGGAGCAGTACTTC. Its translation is CASSVDRGPREEQYF.

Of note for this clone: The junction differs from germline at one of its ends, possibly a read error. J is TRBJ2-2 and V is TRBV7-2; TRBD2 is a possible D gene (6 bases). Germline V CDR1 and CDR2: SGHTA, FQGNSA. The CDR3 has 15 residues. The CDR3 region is CASSRGGGNAGELFF. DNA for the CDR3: TGTGCCAGCAGCAGAGGCGGCGGGAACGCCGGGGAGCTGTTTTTT.

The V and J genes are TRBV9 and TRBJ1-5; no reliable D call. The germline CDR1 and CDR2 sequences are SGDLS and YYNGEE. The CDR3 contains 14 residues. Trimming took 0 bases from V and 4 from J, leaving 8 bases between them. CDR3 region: CASSVDGANQPQHF. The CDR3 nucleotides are TGTGCCAGCAGCGTAGACGGTGCAAATCAGCCCCAGCATTTT.

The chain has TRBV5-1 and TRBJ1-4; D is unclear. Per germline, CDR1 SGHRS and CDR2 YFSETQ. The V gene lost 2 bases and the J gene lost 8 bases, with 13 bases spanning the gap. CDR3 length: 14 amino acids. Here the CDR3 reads CASSLRSPREKLFF. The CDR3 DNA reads TGCGCCAGCAGCTTACGGTCCCCCCGAGAAAAACTGTTTTTT.

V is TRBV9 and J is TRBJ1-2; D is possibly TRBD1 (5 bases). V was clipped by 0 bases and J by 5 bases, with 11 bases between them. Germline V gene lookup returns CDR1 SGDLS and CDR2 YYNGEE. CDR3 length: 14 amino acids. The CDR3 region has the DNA TGTGCCAGCAGCGTAGGTGGGGGGAGGTATGGCTACACCTTC. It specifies CASSVGGGRYGYTF.